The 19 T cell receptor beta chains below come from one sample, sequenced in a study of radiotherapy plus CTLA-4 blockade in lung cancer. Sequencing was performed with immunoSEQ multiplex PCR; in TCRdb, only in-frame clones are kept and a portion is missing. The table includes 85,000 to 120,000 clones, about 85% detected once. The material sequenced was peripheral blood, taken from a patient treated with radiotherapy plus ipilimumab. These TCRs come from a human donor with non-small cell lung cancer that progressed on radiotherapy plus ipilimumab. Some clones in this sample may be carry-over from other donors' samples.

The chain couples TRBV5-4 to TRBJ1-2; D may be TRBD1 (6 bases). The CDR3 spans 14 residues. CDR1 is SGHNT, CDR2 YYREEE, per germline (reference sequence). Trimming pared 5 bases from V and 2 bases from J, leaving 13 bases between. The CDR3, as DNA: TGTGCCAGCAGTTCGGGGGCCGGGAACTATGGCTACACCTTC. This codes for CASSSGAGNYGYTF.

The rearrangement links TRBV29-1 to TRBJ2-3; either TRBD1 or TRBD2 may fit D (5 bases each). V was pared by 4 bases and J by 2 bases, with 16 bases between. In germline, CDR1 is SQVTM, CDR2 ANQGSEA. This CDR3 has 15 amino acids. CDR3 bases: TGCAGCGTTGGGGACCCCCTGGGGCACACAGATACGCAGTATTTT. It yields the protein CSVGDPLGHTDTQYF.

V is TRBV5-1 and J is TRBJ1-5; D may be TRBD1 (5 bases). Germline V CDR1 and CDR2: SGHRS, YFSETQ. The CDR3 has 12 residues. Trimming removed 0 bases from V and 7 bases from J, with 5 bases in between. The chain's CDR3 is CASSLEGQPQHF. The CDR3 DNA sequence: TGCGCCAGCAGCTTGGAGGGGCAGCCCCAGCATTTT. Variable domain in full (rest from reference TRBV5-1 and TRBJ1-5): KAGVTQTPRYLIKTRGQQVTLSCSPISGHRSVSWYQQTPGQGLQFLFEYFSETQRNKGNFPGRFSGRQFSNSRSEMNVSTLELGDSALYLCASSLEGQPQHFGDGTRLSIL.

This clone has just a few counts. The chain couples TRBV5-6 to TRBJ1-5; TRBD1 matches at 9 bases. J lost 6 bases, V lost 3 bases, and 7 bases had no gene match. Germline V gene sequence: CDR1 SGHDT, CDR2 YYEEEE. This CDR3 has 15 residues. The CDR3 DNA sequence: TGTGCCAGCAGCTCAAGGGACAGGGCGTTTCAGCCCCAGCATTTT. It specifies CASSSRDRAFQPQHF.

In nucleotides, the CDR3 is TGTGCCAGCAGCCAAGCCCCGGATAGCGAGCAGTACTTC. It yields the protein CASSQAPDSEQYF. This chain connects TRBV4-2 to TRBJ2-7; no clear D. Trimming removed 1 base from V and 6 bases from J, with 10 bases in between. The germline V gene has CDR1 LGHNA and CDR2 YNFKEQ. The CDR3 contains 13 residues.

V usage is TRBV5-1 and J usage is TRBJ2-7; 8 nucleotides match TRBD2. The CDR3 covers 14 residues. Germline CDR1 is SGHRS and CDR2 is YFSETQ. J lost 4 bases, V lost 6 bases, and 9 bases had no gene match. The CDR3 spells CASTSGGVPYEQYF. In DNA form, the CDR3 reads TGCGCCAGCACCTCCGGGGGGGTGCCTTACGAGCAGTACTTC.

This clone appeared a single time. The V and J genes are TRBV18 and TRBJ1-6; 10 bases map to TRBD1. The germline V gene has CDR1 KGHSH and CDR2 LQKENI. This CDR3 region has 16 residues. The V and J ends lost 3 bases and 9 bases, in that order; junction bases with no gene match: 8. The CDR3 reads CASSPTPRTGGSPLHF. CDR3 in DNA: TGTGCCAGCTCACCGACCCCGAGGACAGGGGGTTCACCCCTCCACTTT.

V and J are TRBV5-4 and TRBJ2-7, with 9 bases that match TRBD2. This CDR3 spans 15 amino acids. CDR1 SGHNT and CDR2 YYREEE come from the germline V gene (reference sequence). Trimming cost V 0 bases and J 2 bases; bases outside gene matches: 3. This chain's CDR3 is CASSLASGAAYEQYF. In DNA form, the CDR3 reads TGTGCCAGCAGCTTGGCTAGCGGGGCCGCCTACGAGCAGTACTTC.

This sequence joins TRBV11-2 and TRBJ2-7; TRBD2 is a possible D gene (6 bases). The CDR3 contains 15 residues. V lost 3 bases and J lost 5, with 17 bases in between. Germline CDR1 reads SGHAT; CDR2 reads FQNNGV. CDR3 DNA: TGTGCCAGCAGCTTCAGGGACCCGTGGGAGGACGAGCAGTACTTC. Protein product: CASSFRDPWEDEQYF. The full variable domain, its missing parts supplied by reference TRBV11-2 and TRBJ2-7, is EAGVAQSPRYKIIEKRQSVAFWCNPISGHATLYWYQQILGQGPKLLIQFQNNGVVDDSQLPKDRFSAERLKGVDSTLKIQPAKLEDSAVYLCASSFRDPWEDEQYFGPGTRLTVT.

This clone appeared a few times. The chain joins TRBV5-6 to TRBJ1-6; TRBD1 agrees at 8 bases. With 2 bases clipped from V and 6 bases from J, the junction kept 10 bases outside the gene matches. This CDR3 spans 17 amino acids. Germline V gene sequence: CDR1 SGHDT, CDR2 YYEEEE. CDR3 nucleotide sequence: TGTGCCAGCAGCTTAAGGGATACCGGGACAGGTAATTCACCCCTCCACTTT. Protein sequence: CASSLRDTGTGNSPLHF.

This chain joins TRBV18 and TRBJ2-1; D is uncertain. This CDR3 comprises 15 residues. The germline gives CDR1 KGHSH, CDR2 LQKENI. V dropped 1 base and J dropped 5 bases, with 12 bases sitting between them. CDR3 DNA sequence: TGTGCCAGCTCACCACGAGCCGGGTTCGACAATGAGCAGTTCTTC. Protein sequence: CASSPRAGFDNEQFF.

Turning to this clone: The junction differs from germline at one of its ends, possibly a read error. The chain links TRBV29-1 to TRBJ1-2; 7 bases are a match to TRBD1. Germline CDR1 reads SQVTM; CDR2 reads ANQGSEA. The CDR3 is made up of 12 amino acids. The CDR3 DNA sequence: TGCAGCGTAATACGAACAGGGGACCGCTTAATCTTC. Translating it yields CSVIRTGDRLIF.

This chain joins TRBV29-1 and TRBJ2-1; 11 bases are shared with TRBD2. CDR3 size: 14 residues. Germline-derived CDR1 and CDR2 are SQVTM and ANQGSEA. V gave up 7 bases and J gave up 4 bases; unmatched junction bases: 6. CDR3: CSAAGLAVYNEQFF. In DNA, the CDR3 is TGCAGCGCTGCGGGACTAGCGGTTTACAATGAGCAGTTCTTC.

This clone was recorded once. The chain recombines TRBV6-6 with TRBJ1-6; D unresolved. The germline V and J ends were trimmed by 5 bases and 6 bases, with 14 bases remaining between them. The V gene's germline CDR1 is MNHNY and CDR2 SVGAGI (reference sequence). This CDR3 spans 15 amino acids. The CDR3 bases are TGTGCCAGCAGTCCCTACTCGTCGCCTAATTCACCCCTCCACTTT. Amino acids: CASSPYSSPNSPLHF.

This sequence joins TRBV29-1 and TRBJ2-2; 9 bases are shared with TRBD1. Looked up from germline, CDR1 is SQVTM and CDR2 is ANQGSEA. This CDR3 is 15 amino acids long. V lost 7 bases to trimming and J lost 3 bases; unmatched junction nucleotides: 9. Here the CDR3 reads CSAKTGTGYTGELFF. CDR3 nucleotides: TGCAGCGCCAAGACCGGGACAGGGTACACCGGGGAGCTGTTTTTT.

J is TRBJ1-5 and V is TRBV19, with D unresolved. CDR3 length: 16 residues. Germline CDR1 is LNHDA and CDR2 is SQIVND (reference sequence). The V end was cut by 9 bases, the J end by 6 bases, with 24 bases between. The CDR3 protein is CASSLRFSSEGQPQHF. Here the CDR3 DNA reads TGTGCCAGCTCCCTAAGGTTCTCGAGTGAAGGTCAGCCCCAGCATTTT.

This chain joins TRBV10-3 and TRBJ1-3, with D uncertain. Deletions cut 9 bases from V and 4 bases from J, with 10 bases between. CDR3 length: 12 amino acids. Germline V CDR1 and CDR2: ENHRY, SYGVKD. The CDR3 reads CAIFSGGNTIYF. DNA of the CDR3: TGTGCCATTTTTTCTGGGGGAAACACCATATATTTT.

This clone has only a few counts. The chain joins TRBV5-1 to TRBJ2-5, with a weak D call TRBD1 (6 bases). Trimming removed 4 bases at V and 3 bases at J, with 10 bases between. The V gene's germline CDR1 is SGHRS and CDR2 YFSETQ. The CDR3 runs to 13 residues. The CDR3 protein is CASSRRDKETQYF. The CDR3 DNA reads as TGCGCCAGCAGCCGCCGGGACAAAGAGACCCAGTACTTC.

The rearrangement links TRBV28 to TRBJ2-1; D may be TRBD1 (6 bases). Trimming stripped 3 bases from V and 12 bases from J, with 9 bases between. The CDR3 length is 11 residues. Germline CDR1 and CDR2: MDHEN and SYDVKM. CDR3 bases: TGTGCCAGCAGTTTTGCCAGGGGGCAGTTCTTC. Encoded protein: CASSFARGQFF.